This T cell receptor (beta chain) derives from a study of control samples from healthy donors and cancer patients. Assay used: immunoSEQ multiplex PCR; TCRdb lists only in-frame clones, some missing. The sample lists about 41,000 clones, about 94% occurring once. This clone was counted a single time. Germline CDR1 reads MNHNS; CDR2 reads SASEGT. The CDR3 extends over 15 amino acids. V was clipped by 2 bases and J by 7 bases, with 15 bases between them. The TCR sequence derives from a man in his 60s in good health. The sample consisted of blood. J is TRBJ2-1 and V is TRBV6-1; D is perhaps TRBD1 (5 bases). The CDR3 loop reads CASSEWGNSLNEQFF. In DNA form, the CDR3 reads TGTGCCAGCAGTGAATGGGGCAACTCCCTGAATGAGCAGTTCTTC.